Below, 13 T cell receptor beta chains from the same sample are listed, as sequenced in a study. One entry per CDR3 protein results from TCRdb running MiXCR on the 5' RACE reads. In the table there are approximately 5,800 distinct CDR3 sequences, around 29% of which are singletons. Source material: memory CD4+ T cells sorted from a lymph node. Subset reported: memory CD4+ T cells, CD4+CD45RO+CD25-. The receptor set was obtained from a female donor with breast cancer.

The chain uses TRBV20-1 and TRBJ2-3, with TRBD1 matching 7 bases. Germline CDR1 and CDR2: DFQATT and SNEGSKA (reference sequence). After removal of 6 bases from V and 2 bases from J, the junction contained 20 bases not matched to a gene. This CDR3 has 18 residues. The CDR3 nucleotides read TGCAGTGCGGAGCAACCTAGGGGGCAAGCGGCGGTCACAGATACGCAGTATTTT. Translation gives CSAEQPRGQAAVTDTQYF.

This clonotype has just a few counts. Germline is not matched at one junction end, which may reflect a read error. The V call is TRBV7-9, the J call TRBJ2-1, with TRBD2 matching over 13 bases. Germline values: CDR1 SEHNR, CDR2 FQNEAQ (reference sequence). The CDR3 has 13 amino acids. The CDR3 sequence: CASSSRTSGRKIF. The CDR3 coding sequence is TGTGCCAGCAGCTCCCGGACTAGCGGGAGAAAGATCTTC.

V gene TRBV20-1 combines with J gene TRBJ1-2; the D gene is possibly TRBD1 (5 bases). The CDR3 extends over 12 amino acids. The germline gives CDR1 DFQATT, CDR2 SNEGSKA (reference sequence). With 2 bases removed from V and 3 bases from J, the gap between germline ends came to 7 bases. The CDR3 spells CSARSTDYGYTF. CDR3 sequence (DNA): TGCAGTGCTAGATCGACAGACTATGGCTACACCTTC.

The chain recombines TRBV12-3 or TRBV12-4 with TRBJ2-3; D is unresolved. V dropped 5 bases and J dropped 3 bases, with 9 bases sitting between them. The CDR3 consists of 13 residues. Here the CDR3 reads CASSIGLTDTQYF. Written as DNA, the CDR3 is TGTGCCAGCAGTATAGGTTTGACAGATACGCAGTATTTT.

This clonotype has a handful of counts. The genes are TRBV6-6 and TRBJ2-3; 9 bases agree with TRBD2. The CDR3 is 14 amino acids. Germline CDR1 MNHNY, CDR2 SVGAGI (reference sequence). The V gene end was trimmed by 2 bases and the J gene end by 6 bases; junction bases not matched to a gene: 3. The CDR3 region has the DNA TGTGCCAGCAGTTACATGGCGGGAGGGGATACGCAGTATTTT. Encoded protein: CASSYMAGGDTQYF.

This clonotype ranks as medium-sized (0.01 to 0.1%). The chain carries TRBV5-1 and TRBJ1-6, with 7 bases identical to TRBD1. CDR3 length equals 16 residues. Losses at the gene ends were 4 bases for V and 1 base for J; bases not matched to a gene: 5. Looked up from germline, CDR1 is SGHRS and CDR2 is YFSETQ. The DNA of the CDR3 is TGCGCCAGCAGCCCCGCGACAGGGTCCTATAATTCACCCCTCCACTTT. It translates to CASSPATGSYNSPLHF.

With respect to this clonotype: A read error may produce the germline difference seen at one junction end. The chain carries TRBV27 and TRBJ1-5; the match to TRBD1 covers 9 bases. Per the germline V gene, CDR1 is MNHEY and CDR2 is SMNVEV (reference sequence). This CDR3 is 18 amino acids long. The chain's CDR3 is CASSISRGQGPGNQPRHF. The CDR3 region has the DNA TGTGCCAGCAGCATCAGCCGGGGACAGGGTCCTGGCAATCAGCCCCGGCATTTT.

About this clonotype itself: A single base separates this from a much larger clone, so it may be a read error. The chain employs TRBV5-1 and TRBJ2-1; D gene unclear. Germline CDR1 is SGHRS and CDR2 is YFSETQ. The ends were cut back, 0 bases at V and 4 bases at J, with 8 bases in the middle. The CDR3 extends over 14 amino acids. CDR3 amino acids: CASSLVGWYNEQFF. The CDR3 DNA reads TGCGCCAGCAGCTTGGTTGGCTGGTACAATGAGCAGTTCTTC.

A few counts support this clonotype. A read error may be the cause here, since a much bigger clone is one base away. V is TRBV7-8 and J is TRBJ2-7, with 7 bases fitting TRBD1. This CDR3 comprises 15 residues. Germline-derived CDR1 and CDR2 are SGHVS and FQNEAQ. The J segment lost 0 bases and the V segment lost 5 bases, leaving 7 bases of the junction unmatched. This chain's CDR3 is CASSARTGRSYEQYF. The CDR3 DNA reads as TGTGCCAGCAGCGCCAGGACAGGCCGCTCCTACGAGCAGTACTTC.

By share, this clonotype ranks as large. The chain couples TRBV4-1 to TRBJ2-7; D is unclear. The germline CDR1 and CDR2 sequences are MGHRA and YSYEKL. V was pared by 0 bases and J by 2 bases, with 8 bases between. CDR3 size: 14 residues. The CDR3 region is CASSQELVAYEQYF. DNA of the CDR3: TGCGCCAGCAGCCAAGAGCTAGTAGCCTACGAGCAGTACTTC.

This clonotype was seen repeatedly, ten times or more. CDR3 amino acids: CASSQATVNNEQFF. CDR3 coding DNA: TGCGCCAGCAGCCAGGCGACGGTCAACAATGAGCAGTTCTTC. The V call is TRBV4-1, the J call TRBJ2-1; D uncertain. There are 14 residues in the CDR3. Trimming cost V 3 bases and J 5 bases, with 11 bases left between them. Germline V gene data show CDR1 as MGHRA and CDR2 as YSYEKL.

This clonotype was observed at least ten times. The chain is built from TRBV7-2 and TRBJ1-2; D gene ambiguous. The V and J ends lost 0 bases and 4 bases respectively, with 6 bases between them. The CDR3 totals 13 residues. The germline V gene encodes CDR1 SGHTA and CDR2 FQGNSA. The CDR3 coding sequence is TGTGCCAGCAGCTTAGCAGGGATCTATGGCTACACCTTC. It is translated as CASSLAGIYGYTF.

Note on this clonotype: Since a much larger clone is just one base distant, this may be a read error. Because it lacks the conserved phenylalanine or tryptophan at the end, this CDR3 is likely a read error. J is TRBJ2-5 and V is TRBV11-3; D is unresolved. This CDR3 is built from 12 residues. The V and J ends lost 0 bases and 5 bases respectively, with 4 bases between them. In germline, CDR1 is SGHNT, CDR2 YENEEA. The CDR3 here is CASSLDPETQYS. CDR3 nucleotides: TGTGCCAGCAGCTTAGATCCGGAGACCCAGTACTCC.